The present TCR beta chain was sequenced within a study of T cell repertoires in cytomegalovirus infection. A note on this clonotype: Its antigen is not identified.

Using its own MiXCR run on the reads, TCRdb lists one record per CDR3 protein. The sample shows roughly 920,000 distinct CDR3 sequences, around 30% of them seen only once. The CDR3 consists of 18 residues. Germline V lookup: CDR1 SEHNR, CDR2 FQNEAQ (reference sequence). V lost 1 base and J lost 0, with 16 bases in between. The chain carries TRBV7-9 and TRBJ2-1; no definite D call. Source: cultured CD8+ T cells from PBMCs, taken from culture after CMV antigen stimulation. This clonotype was sampled from a human donor in good health (CMV status not recorded). Some clones in this sample may be carry-over from other donors' samples. The CDR3 sequence is CASSLDVSGRSSYNEQFF. CDR3 nucleotides: TGTGCCAGCAGCTTAGATGTCTCCGGGCGGAGCTCCTACAATGAGCAGTTCTTC.